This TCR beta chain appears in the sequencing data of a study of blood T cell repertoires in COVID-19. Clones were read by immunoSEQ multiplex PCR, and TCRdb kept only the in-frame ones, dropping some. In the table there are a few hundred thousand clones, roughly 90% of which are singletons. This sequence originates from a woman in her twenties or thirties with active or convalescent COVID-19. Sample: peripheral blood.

The CDR3 here is CASSDTGNYEQYF. The CDR3 bases are TGTGCCAGCAGTGATACAGGAAACTACGAGCAGTACTTC. The chain joins TRBV2 to TRBJ2-7; D is perhaps TRBD1 (5 bases). There are 13 residues in the CDR3. V dropped 3 bases and J dropped 3 bases, with 9 bases sitting between them. CDR1 is SNHLY, CDR2 FYNNEI, per germline.